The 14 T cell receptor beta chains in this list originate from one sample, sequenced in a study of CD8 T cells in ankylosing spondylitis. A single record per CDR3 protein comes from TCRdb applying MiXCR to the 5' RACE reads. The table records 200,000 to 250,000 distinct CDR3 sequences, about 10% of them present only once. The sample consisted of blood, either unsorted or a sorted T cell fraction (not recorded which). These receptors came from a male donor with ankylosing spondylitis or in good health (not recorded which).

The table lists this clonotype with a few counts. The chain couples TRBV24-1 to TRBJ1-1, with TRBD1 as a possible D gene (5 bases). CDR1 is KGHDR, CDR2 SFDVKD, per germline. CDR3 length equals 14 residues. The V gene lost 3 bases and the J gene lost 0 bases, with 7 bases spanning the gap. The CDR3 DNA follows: TGTGCCACCAGTGATGGGACGGTGAACACTGAAGCTTTCTTT. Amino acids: CATSDGTVNTEAFF.

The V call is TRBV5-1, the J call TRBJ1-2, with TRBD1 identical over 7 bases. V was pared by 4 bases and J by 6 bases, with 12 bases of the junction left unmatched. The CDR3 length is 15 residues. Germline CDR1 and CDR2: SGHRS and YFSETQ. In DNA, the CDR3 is TGCGCCAGCAGCCCTCTCAGGGGGTTAGAGGATGGCTACACCTTC. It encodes CASSPLRGLEDGYTF.

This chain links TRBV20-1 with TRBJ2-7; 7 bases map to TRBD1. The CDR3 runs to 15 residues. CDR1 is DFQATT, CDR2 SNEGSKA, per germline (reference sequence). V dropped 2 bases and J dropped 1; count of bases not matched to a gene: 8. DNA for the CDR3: TGCAGTGCTAGACCCACAGGGGAGAGGTCCTACGAGCAGTACTTC. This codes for CSARPTGERSYEQYF.

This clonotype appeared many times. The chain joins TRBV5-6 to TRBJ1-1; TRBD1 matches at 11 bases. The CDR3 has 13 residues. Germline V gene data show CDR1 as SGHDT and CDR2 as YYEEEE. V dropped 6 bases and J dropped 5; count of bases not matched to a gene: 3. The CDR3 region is CASTGTGGTEAFF. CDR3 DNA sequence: TGTGCCAGCACAGGGACAGGGGGAACTGAAGCTTTCTTT.

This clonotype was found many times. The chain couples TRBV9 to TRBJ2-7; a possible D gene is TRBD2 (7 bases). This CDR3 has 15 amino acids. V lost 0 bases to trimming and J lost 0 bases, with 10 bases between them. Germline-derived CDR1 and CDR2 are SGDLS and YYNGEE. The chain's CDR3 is CASSVEGGSSYEQYF. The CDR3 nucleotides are TGTGCCAGCAGCGTAGAGGGGGGGAGCTCCTACGAGCAGTACTTC.

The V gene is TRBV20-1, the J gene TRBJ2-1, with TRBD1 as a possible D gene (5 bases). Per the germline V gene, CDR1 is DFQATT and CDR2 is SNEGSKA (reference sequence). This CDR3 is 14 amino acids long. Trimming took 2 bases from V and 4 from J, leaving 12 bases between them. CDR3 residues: CSARSQGSYNEQFF. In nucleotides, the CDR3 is TGCAGTGCTAGAAGTCAGGGATCATACAATGAGCAGTTCTTC.

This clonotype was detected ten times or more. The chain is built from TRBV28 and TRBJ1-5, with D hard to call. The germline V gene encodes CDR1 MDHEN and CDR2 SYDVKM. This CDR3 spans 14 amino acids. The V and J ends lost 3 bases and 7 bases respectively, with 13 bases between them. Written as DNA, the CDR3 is TGTGCCAGCAGTTTGTCTAGACCCGACCAGCCCCAGCATTTT. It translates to CASSLSRPDQPQHF.

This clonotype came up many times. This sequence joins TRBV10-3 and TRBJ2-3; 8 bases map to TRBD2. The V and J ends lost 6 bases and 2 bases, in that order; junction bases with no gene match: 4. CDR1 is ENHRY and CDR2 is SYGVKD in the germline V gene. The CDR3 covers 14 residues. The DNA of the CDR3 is TGTGCCATCAGGACTAGCGCCGTCACAGATACGCAGTATTTT. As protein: CAIRTSAVTDTQYF.

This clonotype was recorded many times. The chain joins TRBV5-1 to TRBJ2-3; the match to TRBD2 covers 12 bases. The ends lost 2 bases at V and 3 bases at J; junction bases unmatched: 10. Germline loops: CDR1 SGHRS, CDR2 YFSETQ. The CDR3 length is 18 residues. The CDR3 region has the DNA TGCGCCAGCAGCTTCGCACGGACTAGCGGGGAGGTAACAGATACGCAGTATTTT. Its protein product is CASSFARTSGEVTDTQYF. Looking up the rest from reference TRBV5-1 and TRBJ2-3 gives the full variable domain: KAGVTQTPRYLIKTRGQQVTLSCSPISGHRSVSWYQQTPGQGLQFLFEYFSETQRNKGNFPGRFSGRQFSNSRSEMNVSTLELGDSALYLCASSFARTSGEVTDTQYFGPGTRLTVL.

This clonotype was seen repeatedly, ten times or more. In DNA form, the CDR3 reads TGTGCCAGCAGTGAAGGGGGGAAAGGTGAGAAAGCTTTCTTT. Translation gives CASSEGGKGEKAFF. V and J are TRBV6-1 and TRBJ1-1, with a possible D match to TRBD1 (5 bases). Germline V gene lookup returns CDR1 MNHNS and CDR2 SASEGT. The CDR3 extends over 14 amino acids. Trimming removed 1 base at V and 9 bases at J, with 15 bases between.

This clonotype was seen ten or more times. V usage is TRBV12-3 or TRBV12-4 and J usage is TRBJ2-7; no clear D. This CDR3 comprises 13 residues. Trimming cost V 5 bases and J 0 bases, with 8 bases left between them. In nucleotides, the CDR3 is TGTGCCAGCAGTCTACAGAACTCCTACGAGCAGTACTTC. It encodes CASSLQNSYEQYF.

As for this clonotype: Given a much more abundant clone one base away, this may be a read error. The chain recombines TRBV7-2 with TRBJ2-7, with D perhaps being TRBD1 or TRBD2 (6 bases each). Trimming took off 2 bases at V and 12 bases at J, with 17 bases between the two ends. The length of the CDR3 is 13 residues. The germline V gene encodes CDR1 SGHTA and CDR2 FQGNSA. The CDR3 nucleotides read TGTGCCAGCAGCTTATTGGAGGGCCAGGGGCGGTACTTC. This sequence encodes CASSLLEGQGRYF.

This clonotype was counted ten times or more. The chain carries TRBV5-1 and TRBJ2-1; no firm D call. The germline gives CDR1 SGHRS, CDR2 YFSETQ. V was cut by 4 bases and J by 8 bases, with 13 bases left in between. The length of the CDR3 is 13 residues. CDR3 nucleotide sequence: TGCGCCAGCAGCCTTAGCCCGGGCTATGAGCAGTTCTTC. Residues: CASSLSPGYEQFF.

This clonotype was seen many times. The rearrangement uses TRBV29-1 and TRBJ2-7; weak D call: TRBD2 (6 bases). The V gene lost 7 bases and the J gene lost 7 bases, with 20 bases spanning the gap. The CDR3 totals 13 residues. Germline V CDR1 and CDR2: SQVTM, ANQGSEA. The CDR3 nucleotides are TGCAGCGCCAAGGTGGGCGGGGCGGGGGAGCAGTACTTC. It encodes CSAKVGGAGEQYF.